The rows below give T cell receptor beta chains drawn from one sample of a study of CD8 T cells in ankylosing spondylitis. TCRdb processed the 5' RACE reads anew with MiXCR; each CDR3 protein has one entry. The data contain roughly 470,000 distinct CDR3 sequences, roughly 27% of them seen just once; the ten biggest clones take up roughly 0.8%. Sequenced input: blood, either unsorted or a sorted T cell fraction (not recorded which). Receptor source: a male donor with ankylosing spondylitis. CDR3s include the opening cysteine and the closing phenylalanine or tryptophan. The D gene is left open where the match is weak. Clone size is stated in some rows and not others, as once, few, many or a class when expanded.

clone_size | j_call | d_call | v_call | cdr3_aa | cdr3_nt
NA | TRBJ2-4 | NA | TRBV24-1 | CATSDRRGPKNIQYF | TGTGCCACCAGTGACCGCCGAGGACCCAAAAACATTCAGTACTTC
many | TRBJ2-2 | NA | TRBV12-3/TRBV12-4 | CASRGVTNTGELFF | TGTGCCAGCAGAGGGGTAACGAACACCGGGGAGCTGTTTTTT
few | TRBJ2-1 | NA | TRBV5-1 | CASSLDPGHSYNEQFF | TGCGCCAGCAGCTTGGATCCAGGGCACTCCTACAATGAGCAGTTCTTC
few | TRBJ2-3 | NA | TRBV7-8 | CASSLESGARGDTQYF | TGTGCCAGCAGCTTAGAGTCTGGGGCAAGGGGAGATACGCAGTATTTT
few | TRBJ2-7 | TRBD1 | TRBV5-1 | CASIRGTGENREQYF | TGCGCCAGCATACGTGGGACAGGGGAAAATCGCGAGCAGTACTTC
NA | TRBJ2-7 | NA | TRBV10-3 | CAIWTDNYEQYF | TGTGCCATCTGGACAGATAACTACGAGCAGTACTTC
few | TRBJ2-3 | NA | TRBV9 | CASSVVTGTDTQYF | TGTGCCAGCAGCGTAGTCACAGGCACAGATACGCAGTATTTT
few | TRBJ2-1 | NA | TRBV20-1 | CSARPGTARNEQFF | TGCAGTGCTAGGCCGGGGACCGCCCGCAATGAGCAGTTCTTC
NA | TRBJ2-5 | NA | TRBV30 | CAFGSQETQYF | TGTGCCTTCGGGTCTCAAGAGACCCAGTACTTC
few | TRBJ2-1 | NA | TRBV15 | CATSRDRSLGEQFF | TGTGCCACCAGCAGAGATCGTTCCCTGGGGGAGCAGTTCTTC
few | TRBJ1-5 | NA | TRBV12-3/TRBV12-4 | CASSLYRSTYSNQPQHF | TGTGCCAGCAGTTTATATCGGTCGACATATAGCAATCAGCCCCAGCATTTT
many | TRBJ1-2 | TRBD1 | TRBV7-2 | CASSPGTGRGYTF | TGTGCCAGCAGCCCCGGGACAGGGCGAGGCTACACCTTC
NA | TRBJ1-6 | NA | TRBV5-1 | CASSLNTGESPLHF | TGCGCCAGCAGCTTGAACACGGGAGAATCACCCCTCCACTTT
NA | TRBJ1-2 | NA | TRBV20-1 | CSARATGGGFGGYTF | TGCAGTGCTAGAGCCACAGGCGGCGGGTTTGGTGGCTACACCTTC
many | TRBJ2-1 | NA | TRBV11-2 | CASSLGYRVNEQFF | TGTGCCAGCAGCTTAGGTTACAGGGTAAATGAGCAGTTCTTC
NA | TRBJ1-5 | TRBD1 | TRBV7-8 | CASSLRGPRVHSNQPQHF | TGTGCCAGCAGCTTAAGGGGGCCCAGAGTCCATAGCAATCAGCCCCAGCATTTT
many | TRBJ1-1 | NA | TRBV7-2 | CASGEGNTEAFF | TGTGCCAGCGGGGAGGGGAACACTGAAGCTTTCTTT
NA | TRBJ1-4 | TRBD1 | TRBV24-1 | CAVGQLNEKLFF | TGTGCCGTGGGACAGCTTAATGAAAAACTGTTTTTT
few | TRBJ2-4 | NA | TRBV18 | CASSPREDPGYF | TGTGCCAGCTCACCACGGGAAGATCCCGGGTACTTC
few | TRBJ2-2 | NA | TRBV5-5 | CASSRTFRRELFF | TGTGCCAGCAGCCGAACTTTCCGCCGGGAGCTGTTTTTT
NA | TRBJ2-5 | NA | TRBV4-1 | CASSQDIQETQYF | TGCGCCAGCAGCCAAGATATACAAGAGACCCAGTACTTC
once | TRBJ2-5 | NA | TRBV20-1 | CSAGGVQGKGQETQYF | TGCAGTGCTGGGGGTGTCCAGGGGAAGGGCCAAGAGACCCAGTACTTC
NA | TRBJ1-2 | NA | TRBV5-1 | CASSLELDYGYTF | TGCGCCAGCAGCTTGGAGTTAGACTATGGCTACACCTTC
NA | TRBJ1-4 | TRBD1 | TRBV6-5 | CASSYGAGQGREKLFF | TGTGCCAGCAGTTACGGGGCTGGACAGGGCCGTGAAAAACTGTTTTTT
few | TRBJ2-2 | NA | TRBV11-2 | CASITSSNTGELFF | TGTGCCAGCATTACTAGCTCAAACACCGGGGAGCTGTTTTTT
many | TRBJ2-4 | NA | TRBV12-3/TRBV12-4 | CASSSGRQSIQYF | TGTGCCAGCAGTTCAGGACGCCAGAGCATTCAGTACTTC
NA | TRBJ2-5 | TRBD2 | TRBV3-1 | CASSQDGVASGRKTQYF | TGTGCCAGCAGCCAAGATGGGGTGGCTAGCGGGAGAAAGACCCAGTACTTC
NA | TRBJ2-2 | TRBD2 | TRBV5-1 | CASRRTSGTNLGELFF | TGCGCCAGCAGGAGGACTAGCGGGACTAACCTCGGGGAGCTGTTTTTT
few | TRBJ1-6 | NA | TRBV7-2 | CASSLGGSLLDSPLHF | TGTGCCAGCAGCTTAGGGGGGTCCTTGCTGGATTCACCCCTCCACTTT
NA | TRBJ2-1 | TRBD2 | TRBV20-1 | CSAPGAGGLYNEQFF | TGCAGTGCCCCGGGGGCGGGAGGGCTATACAATGAGCAGTTCTTC
few | TRBJ2-3 | TRBD1 | TRBV6-1 | CASSEPDRVSDTQYF | TGTGCCAGCAGTGAACCGGACAGGGTATCAGATACGCAGTATTTT
NA | TRBJ2-3 | NA | TRBV24-1 | CATSDPGLLATDTQYF | TGTGCCACCAGTGACCCAGGACTCCTCGCCACAGATACGCAGTATTTT
few | TRBJ2-1 | NA | TRBV6-1 | CASRVPIYNEQFF | TGTGCCAGCAGAGTCCCGATTTACAATGAGCAGTTCTTC
few | TRBJ2-2 | NA | TRBV2 | CASLAARATGELFF | TGTGCCAGCTTGGCAGCTCGCGCCACCGGGGAGCTGTTTTTT
few | TRBJ1-2 | NA | TRBV3-1 | CASSPQDNYGYTF | TGTGCCAGCAGCCCACAGGATAACTATGGCTACACCTTC
NA | TRBJ2-5 | TRBD1 | TRBV5-1 | CASSPGQNQETQYF | TGCGCCAGCAGCCCGGGACAGAACCAAGAGACCCAGTACTTC
once | TRBJ2-1 | NA | TRBV5-1 | CASSFPQGNEQFF | TGCGCCAGCAGCTTCCCACAGGGAAATGAGCAGTTCTTC
NA | TRBJ1-1 | NA | TRBV5-6 | CASSLIRTEAFF | TGTGCCAGCAGCTTGATTAGGACTGAAGCTTTCTTT
many | TRBJ1-2 | TRBD1 | TRBV18 | CASSPGTASNYGYTF | TGTGCCAGCTCACCAGGGACAGCCTCTAACTATGGCTACACCTTC
NA | TRBJ1-1 | TRBD1 | TRBV11-2 | CASSYSRGQEAFF | TGTGCCAGCAGCTACAGTCGGGGACAGGAAGCTTTCTTT
NA | TRBJ2-5 | NA | TRBV7-7 | CASSLGAGNAETQYF | TGTGCCAGCAGCTTAGGGGCAGGGAATGCAGAGACCCAGTACTTC
NA | TRBJ2-1 | TRBD1 | TRBV5-1 | CASSQMTGGPNEQFF | TGCGCCAGCAGCCAAATGACAGGGGGCCCCAATGAGCAGTTCTTC
few | TRBJ1-1 | NA | TRBV5-1 | CASSLETGLGQAFF | TGCGCCAGCAGCTTGGAAACGGGTTTGGGACAAGCTTTCTTT
few | TRBJ2-7 | TRBD2 | TRBV5-1 | CASSLGTSGSTYEQYF | TGCGCCAGCAGCTTGGGTACTAGCGGGTCGACCTACGAGCAGTACTTC
NA | TRBJ2-3 | TRBD2 | TRBV10-3 | CAIGDRAGEGNTQYF | TGTGCCATCGGGGACCGAGCGGGAGAAGGAAATACGCAGTATTTT
NA | TRBJ1-3 | NA | TRBV12-3/TRBV12-4 | CASSLVSYTIYF | TGTGCCAGCAGTTTAGTATCATACACCATATATTTT
NA | TRBJ2-3 | NA | TRBV2 | CASSENRGLNTQYF | TGTGCCAGCAGTGAAAACCGGGGGCTGAATACGCAGTATTTT
NA | TRBJ2-5 | NA | TRBV2 | CASRSTGPETQYF | TGTGCCAGCAGGTCTACGGGCCCGGAGACCCAGTACTTC
NA | TRBJ1-3 | NA | TRBV10-3 | CAIQRDRDTIYF | TGTGCCATACAGCGGGACCGAGACACCATATATTTT
NA | TRBJ1-2 | NA | TRBV20-1 | CSASSGPNYGYTF | TGCAGTGCTAGTTCCGGGCCTAACTATGGCTACACCTTC
NA | TRBJ2-5 | NA | TRBV5-1 | CARSAADQETQYF | TGCGCCAGGTCGGCCGCCGACCAAGAGACCCAGTACTTC
NA | TRBJ2-7 | TRBD1 | TRBV5-1 | CASSSMLLGDRGFDEQYF | TGCGCCAGCAGCTCGATGTTACTAGGGGACAGGGGTTTCGACGAGCAGTACTTC
NA | TRBJ1-2 | NA | TRBV4-1 | CASSQDRFQVENYGYTF | TGCGCCAGCAGCCAAGATAGGTTCCAGGTAGAGAACTATGGCTACACCTTC